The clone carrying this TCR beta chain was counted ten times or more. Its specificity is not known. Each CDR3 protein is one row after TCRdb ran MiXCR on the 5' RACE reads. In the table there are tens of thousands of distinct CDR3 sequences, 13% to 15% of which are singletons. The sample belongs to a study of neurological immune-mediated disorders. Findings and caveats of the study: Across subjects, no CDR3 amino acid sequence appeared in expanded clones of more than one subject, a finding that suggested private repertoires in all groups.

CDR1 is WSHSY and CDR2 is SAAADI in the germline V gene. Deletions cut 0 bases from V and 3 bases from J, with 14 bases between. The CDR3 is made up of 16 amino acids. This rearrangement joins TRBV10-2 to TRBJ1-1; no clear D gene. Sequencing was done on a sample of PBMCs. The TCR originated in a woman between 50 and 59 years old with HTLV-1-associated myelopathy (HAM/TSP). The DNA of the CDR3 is TGCGCCAGCAGTGAGTCGGGAAAAAAGGGTTACACTGAAGCTTTCTTT. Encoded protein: CASSESGKKGYTEAFF.